Sequencing of this T cell receptor beta chain was carried out in a study of cytomegalovirus exposure and HLA in healthy donors. Study observations and caveats: Analyses of presence and absence presupposed an approximately uniform sequencing depth across donors. In a later analysis, HLA-associated TCR beta chains were more clonally expanded than equally common others. Reportedly, HLA-A and HLA-B alleles of most subjects were accurately predicted from TCR beta. HLA restriction was apparent for most CMV-associated TCR beta chains in a later analysis.

Germline loops: CDR1 MNHEY, CDR2 SVGAGI. The CDR3 runs to 14 residues. With 6 bases removed from V and 0 bases from J, the gap between germline ends came to 12 bases. The PCR contained 60 Vbeta and 13 Jbeta primers. Assay used: immunoSEQ multiplex PCR; TCRdb lists only in-frame clones, some missing. The table includes about 140,000 clones, roughly 90% detected once. In the case of this clone: Its specificity is not known.

V gene TRBV6-5 combines with J gene TRBJ2-7; D is ambiguous. This TCR was sampled from a woman aged 40 to 49 in good health and CMV-seronegative. Sequencing input: PBMCs. The CDR3 nucleotides read TGTGCCAGCAGCCGAGACACTTCCTCCTACGAGCAGTACTTC. This encodes CASSRDTSSYEQYF.